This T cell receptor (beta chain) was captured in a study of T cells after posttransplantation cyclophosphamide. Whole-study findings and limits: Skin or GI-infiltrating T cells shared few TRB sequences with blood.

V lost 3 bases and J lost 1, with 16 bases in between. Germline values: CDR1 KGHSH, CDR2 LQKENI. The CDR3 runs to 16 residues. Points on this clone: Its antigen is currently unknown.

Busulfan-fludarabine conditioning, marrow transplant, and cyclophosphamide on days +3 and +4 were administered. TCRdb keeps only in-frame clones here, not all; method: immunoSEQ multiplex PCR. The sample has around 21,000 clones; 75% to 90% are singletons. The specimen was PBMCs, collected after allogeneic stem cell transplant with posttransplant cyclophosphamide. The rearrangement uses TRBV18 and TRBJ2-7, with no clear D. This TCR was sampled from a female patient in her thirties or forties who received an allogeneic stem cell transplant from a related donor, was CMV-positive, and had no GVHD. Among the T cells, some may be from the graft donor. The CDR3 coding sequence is TGTGCCAGCTCACCGGCCCAGAAACACCCTTCCTACGAGCAGTACTTC. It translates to CASSPAQKHPSYEQYF.